This T cell receptor beta chain was identified in a study of T cell changes during pregnancy in multiple sclerosis. The data were produced by immunoSEQ multiplex PCR, yet TCRdb's version contains in-frame clones alone and is incomplete. Of about 80,000 clones detected, 92% appear once; the ten largest clones hold more than 1.4%. CDR1 is SEHNR, CDR2 FQNEAQ, per germline (reference sequence). This CDR3 spans 16 amino acids. Between the trimmed V and J ends, which lost 5 bases and 5 bases, there was a span of 20 bases. This chain connects TRBV7-9 to TRBJ2-3; D might be TRBD2 (6 bases). Sequenced here: peripheral blood, sampled before pregnancy. This sequence was found in a female donor with multiple sclerosis, enrolled in a pregnancy study. DNA of the CDR3: TGTGCCAGCAGCCCGCCCGGGACTCCCCGGCTAGATACGCAGTATTTT. Translated: CASSPPGTPRLDTQYF.